The subject of this entry is one TCR beta chain. Its antigen is as yet unknown. This record belongs to a study of blood T cells in healthy people across ages. Notes on the study in general: Per million T cells, TCR beta diversity dropped roughly linearly as age increased.

Germline CDR1 DFQATT, CDR2 SNEGSKA (reference sequence). The CDR3 runs to 13 residues. V dropped 5 bases and J dropped 5 bases, with 13 bases sitting between them. Primed by a sample-barcoded 5' primer and a J-beta primer mix, a second PCR proceeded for about 7 to 12 cycles. Tagging of each cDNA molecule was performed by a template-switch adaptor with 12 random nucleotides. MiXCR, applied by TCRdb to the 5' RACE reads, yields one record per CDR3 protein. This table has 700,000 or so distinct CDR3 sequences, around 38% appearing once. Donors ranged from about 6 to 90 years old and were healthy Caucasians in Russia. Extraction of total RNA produced a minimum of 5.5 micrograms from each sample.

The chain has TRBV20-1 and TRBJ2-1, with D hard to call. The sequenced sample was blood. The clonotype originates from a man aged 80 or over in good health. CDR3 sequence (DNA): TGCAGTGCTGCGACTCAGGCCGACAATGAGCAGTTCTTC. This sequence encodes CSAATQADNEQFF.